This section outlines one T cell receptor (beta chain) sequence together with its context. Ten or more counts support this clonotype. The specificity of this receptor is unknown. No base-level quality is on record; no much larger clone is a single base apart. V is clipped by 4 bases and J by 2 bases, and the sequence between their germline boundaries is 13 bases long. The germline V gene yields SGHRS for CDR1 and YFSETQ for CDR2. The CDR3 goes from the cysteine to the phenylalanine over 14 residues. The entry retains the CDR3 DNA only, 42 bases that are in frame from base 1. The source of the sample is a study of T cells in Graves' hyperthyroidism and ophthalmopathy (dated by TCRdb to about 2019). Regarding the complete study: Peripheral blood samples were taken at the time of initial diagnosis, prior to any treatment. TCR V-J signatures able to tell the groups apart were searched for in a discovery cohort of some 100 patients, of whom approximately 40 had Graves' ophthalmopathy and 57 had stable Graves' hyperthyroidism. Prospective prediction of ophthalmopathy was tested in an independent validation cohort of 18 to 20 hyperthyroidism patients and around 16 patients who later progressed to ophthalmopathy. The 100 or so discovery patients were divided at random into training and test sets in a 7:3 ratio. In addition, the study compared T-cell repertoires in thyroid tissue and in blood from several Graves' hyperthyroidism patients. Following sampling, methimazole starting at 30 mg daily was given to hyperthyroidism patients, and high-dose intravenous methylprednisolone was given to ophthalmopathy patients. TCR Vbeta CDR3 sequencing of 135 peripheral blood samples (over 40 ophthalmopathy, 75 or so hyperthyroidism and some 17 progressor patients) is reported in the paper. Here is what the overall study found, with its caveats: Most expanded thyroid clonotypes (frequency above 0.001) were also detected in blood, a finding suggesting that blood repertoires may reflect thyroid immune responses. In validation, progression to ophthalmopathy was predicted by the model with 70.59% sensitivity and about 72% specificity, a median of approximately 6.5 months before onset. Sample size was not statistically predetermined, and investigators were not blinded to group allocation. In cross-validation, a model built on a 13 V-J signature told ophthalmopathy apart from stable hyperthyroidism with over 85% sensitivity and roughly 81% specificity, and in testing the same model reached 80%/75%.

The TCR beta CDR3 regions were amplified from the RNA transcripts. The first round of RT-PCR for the TCR CDR3 was performed with the HTBI primer set and the Qiagen OneStep RT-PCR kit. The libraries were constructed in a second round of multiplex PCR and then size-selected and purified. The libraries were sequenced on an Illumina HiSeq2000 using paired-end 100 bp reads. Per the source publication's procedure: SOAPnuke was used to process the raw data, throwing out any read that contained adapters or uncalled bases, had a mean Phred below 15, or lacked an exact constant-primer or identifier match. High-quality paired reads were merged using COPE v1.2.5, and each unique nucleotide sequence was defined as a clonotype. MiTCR v1.1 was used to align clonotypes to the IMGT TRBV, TRBD and TRBJ reference segments. Only V-J combinations with frequency above 0.0001, covering about 99% of repertoires, were analysed. The TCS score was defined as F50 (clonal expansion) divided by E x V (chaos), with BLOSUM62-based TCRdist calculated between CDR3 peptides within each V-J. Welch's t-statistics and random forest reduced just over 500 V-J features to 13, which were used in a naive Bayes classifier (R e1071). TCRdb reran the public reads through fastp at Q25 and MiXCR, keeping productive beta chains. Duplicate CDR3 protein sequences are folded into a single record with the most common DNA and genes. TCRdb assigned the V and J calls; the authors' analysis was not used. The sample profile shows approximately 350,000 distinct CDR3 sequences; roughly 15% of them were found once. The ten largest clones take up roughly a fifth of the sample.

Moderately to severely active disease, a Clinical Activity Score of at least 3, a NOSPECS grade of at least 4, and a duration under 3 months were present in ophthalmopathy patients. Any patient with an uncontrolled infection, another autoimmune disease, pregnancy or lactation was excluded. Diagnoses were established on the basis of clinical symptoms, serum thyroxine and TRAb, thyroid ultrasound, and orbital computed tomography. PBMCs were separated from approximately 10 ml of fresh peripheral blood using Ficoll-Paque density gradient centrifugation. Total RNA was extracted using Trizol reagent, and RNA quality was assessed on an Agilent 2100 Bioanalyzer.

This receptor was obtained from a woman in her fifties or sixties with Graves' ophthalmopathy. Sequencing was done on a sample of blood. The chain couples TRBV5-1 to TRBJ2-7, and the D gene may be TRBD1, 6 bases matching. The DNA sequence is as follows: TGCGCCAGCAGCCCTACTGACAGGCCCTACGAGCAGTACTTC. Translated, this gives CASSPTDRPYEQYF. Extended through the reference TRBV5-1 and TRBJ2-7 proteins, this CDR3 yields the full variable domain: KAGVTQTPRYLIKTRGQQVTLSCSPISGHRSVSWYQQTPGQGLQFLFEYFSETQRNKGNFPGRFSGRQFSNSRSEMNVSTLELGDSALYLCASSPTDRPYEQYFGPGTRLTVT.